This T cell receptor (beta chain) was captured in a study of T cell responses to AZD1222 COVID-19 vaccine. TCRdb keeps only in-frame clones here, not all; method: immunoSEQ multiplex PCR. The sample includes around 150,000 clones, roughly nine tenths of them seen just once. The length of the CDR3 is 12 residues. The germline V gene encodes CDR1 GTSNPN and CDR2 SVGIG (reference sequence). After removal of 5 bases from V and 7 bases from J, the junction contained 8 bases not matched to a gene. The sequence derives from an adult who received the AZD1222 COVID-19 vaccine. V gene TRBV30 combines with J gene TRBJ2-7, with 7 bases that match TRBD2. The sample here was peripheral blood, taken 28 days after the second AZD1222 dose. CDR3 nucleotides: TGTGCCTGGGGTGCTCTGGGGGGGGAGCAGTACTTC. As protein: CAWGALGGEQYF.